These 2 T cell receptor beta chains originate from one sample sequenced in a study of neoadjuvant nivolumab and ipilimumab in lung cancer. Sequencing used immunoSEQ multiplex PCR; TCRdb keeps in-frame clones, though not all of them. The sample has about 12,000 clones, almost 96% seen once. The sample here was peripheral blood, taken after neoadjuvant nivolumab, alone or with ipilimumab, at or shortly before surgery. These receptors were taken from an adult with non-small cell lung cancer.

The CDR3: CASRETRGGLLTDTQYF. CDR3 bases: TGTGCCAGCAGGGAAACGAGGGGGGGTCTGCTCACAGATACGCAGTATTTT. The chain links TRBV7-8 to TRBJ2-3, with D possibly matching TRBD2 (7 bases). CDR1 SGHVS and CDR2 FQNEAQ come from the germline V gene. This CDR3 has 17 amino acids. V lost 6 bases to trimming and J lost 2 bases, with 21 bases between them.

J is TRBJ2-1 and V is TRBV7-3; TRBD2 aligns across 11 bases. Per the germline V gene, CDR1 is SGHTA and CDR2 is FQGTGA. This CDR3 is 15 amino acids long. V lost 5 bases to trimming and J lost 4 bases; unmatched junction nucleotides: 4. CDR3 in amino acids: CASSLVAGGYNEQFF. The CDR3 nucleotides are TGTGCCAGCAGCCTAGTAGCGGGAGGGTACAATGAGCAGTTCTTC.